The sequence of this T cell receptor beta chain was determined in a study of STAT5B mutations in CD4+ large granular lymphocyte leukemia. The CDR3 contains 15 residues. Germline V gene sequence: CDR1 LNHDA, CDR2 SQIVND (reference sequence). Trimming stripped 7 bases from V and 2 bases from J, with 17 bases between. Sequencing was at survey level. Method: immunoSEQ multiplex PCR; TCRdb's copy keeps in-frame clones and lacks some. The sample consists of about 24,000 clones, roughly 70% of them appearing once. This TCR was recovered from a human donor in good health. The chain couples TRBV19 to TRBJ2-5, with D maybe TRBD2 (6 bases). The sequenced sample consisted of CD4+ T cells from blood buffy coats. The CDR3, as DNA: TGTGCCAGTACTCCGAGAGGGACTCCTCAAGAGACCCAGTACTTC. It codes for CASTPRGTPQETQYF.